This entry is about one T cell receptor (beta chain). Its specificity is unknown. Other nucleotide sequences from this sample produce the same CDR3. In the sorted-subset replicate PCRs, 200 ng DNA, 30,000 or so T cell genomes, was used. The protocol was immunoSEQ multiplex PCR, while the TCRdb copy is restricted to in-frame clones and leaves out a portion. This sample yields roughly 1,500,000 clones, of which 95% to 99% are seen a single time; roughly 0.45% belongs to the top ten. This CDR3 has 12 residues. V lost 4 bases to trimming and J lost 5 bases, with 11 bases between them. The germline gives CDR1 SQVTM, CDR2 ANQGSEA. The data originate from a study of shared clonotypes between healthy human individuals. Study-level results: Memory subsets generally showed lower estimated richness than naive subsets. Researchers sampled blood only, noting tissue repertoires likely differ. The genetic and exposure-history diversity represented was limited by few donors.

The sample was naive CD4+ T cells sorted from blood. Subset described: CD45RA+ positively selected. The V and J genes are TRBV29-1 and TRBJ1-1, with D possibly being TRBD1 (5 bases). This TCR came from a man aged 25-45 years in good health. The CDR3 DNA reads as TGCAGCGTTGGTACGGGGGGAACTGAAGCTTTCTTT. Its translation: CSVGTGGTEAFF.